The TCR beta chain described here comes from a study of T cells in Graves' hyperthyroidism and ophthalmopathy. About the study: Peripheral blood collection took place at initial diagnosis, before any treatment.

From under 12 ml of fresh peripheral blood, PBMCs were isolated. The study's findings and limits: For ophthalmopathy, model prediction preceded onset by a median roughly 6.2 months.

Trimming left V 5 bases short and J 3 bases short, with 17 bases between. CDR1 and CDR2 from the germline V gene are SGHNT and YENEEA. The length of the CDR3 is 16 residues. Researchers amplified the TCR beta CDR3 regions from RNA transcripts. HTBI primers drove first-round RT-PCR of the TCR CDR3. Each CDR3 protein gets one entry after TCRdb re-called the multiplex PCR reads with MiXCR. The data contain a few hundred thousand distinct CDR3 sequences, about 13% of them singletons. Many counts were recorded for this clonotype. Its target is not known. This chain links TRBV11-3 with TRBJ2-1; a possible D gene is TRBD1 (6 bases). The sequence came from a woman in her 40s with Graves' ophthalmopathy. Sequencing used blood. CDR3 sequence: CASSVNRDTYYNEQFF. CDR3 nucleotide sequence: TGTGCCAGCAGCGTAAACCGGGACACGTACTACAATGAGCAGTTCTTC. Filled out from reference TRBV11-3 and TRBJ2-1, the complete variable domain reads EAGVVQSPRYKIIEKKQPVAFWCNPISGHNTLYWYLQNLGQGPELLIRYENEEAVDDSQLPKDRFSAERLKGVDSTLKIQPAELGDSAVYLCASSVNRDTYYNEQFFGPGTRLTVL.